This TCR beta chain was identified in a study of blood T cells in healthy people across ages. The table lists this clonotype with a few counts. Antigen specificity is unknown. Combining a sample-barcoded 5' primer with a J-beta primer mix, a second PCR ran for about 7 to 11 cycles. TCRdb itself ran the 5' RACE reads through MiXCR, one entry per CDR3 protein. The table has some 1.5 million distinct CDR3 sequences, 28% seen once. The CDR3 covers 14 residues. The germline CDR1 and CDR2 sequences are KGHDR and SFDVKD. V lost 0 bases, J lost 10 bases, and 12 bases lay in between. Study-wide findings and caveats: With donor CMV status unknown, expanded clonotype changes were possibly confounded.

This chain connects TRBV24-1 to TRBJ2-1; possibly TRBD1 or TRBD2 for D (5 bases each). Sequencing input: blood. The clonotype was recovered from a woman in her thirties in good health. The CDR3 coding sequence is TGTGCCACCAGTGATTTGCCCAGGGACCACGAGCAGTTCTTC. This codes for CATSDLPRDHEQFF.